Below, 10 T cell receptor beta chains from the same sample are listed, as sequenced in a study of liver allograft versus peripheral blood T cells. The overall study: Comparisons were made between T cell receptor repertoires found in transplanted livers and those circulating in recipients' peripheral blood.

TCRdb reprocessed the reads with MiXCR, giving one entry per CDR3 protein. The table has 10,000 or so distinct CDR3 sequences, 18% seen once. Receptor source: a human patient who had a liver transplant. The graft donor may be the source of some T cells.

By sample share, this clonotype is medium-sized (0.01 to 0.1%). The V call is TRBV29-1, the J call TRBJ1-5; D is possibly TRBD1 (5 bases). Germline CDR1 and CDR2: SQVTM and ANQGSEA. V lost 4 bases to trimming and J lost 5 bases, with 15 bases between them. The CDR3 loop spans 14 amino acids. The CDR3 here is CSVVPRRGDQPQHF. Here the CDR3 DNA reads TGCAGCGTTGTCCCACGGAGGGGTGATCAGCCCCAGCATTTT. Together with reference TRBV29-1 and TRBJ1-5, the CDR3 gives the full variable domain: SAVISQKPSRDICQRGTSLTIQCQVDSQVTMMFWYRQQPGQSLTLIATANQGSEATYESGFVIDKFPISRPNLTFSTLTVSNMSPEDSSIYLCSVVPRRGDQPQHFGDGTRLSIL.

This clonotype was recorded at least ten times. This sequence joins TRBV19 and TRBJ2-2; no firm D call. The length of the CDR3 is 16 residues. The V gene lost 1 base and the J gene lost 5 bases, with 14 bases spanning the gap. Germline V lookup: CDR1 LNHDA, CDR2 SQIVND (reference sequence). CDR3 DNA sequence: TGTGCCAGTAGTATAGCGAGTCGACCTGCTACCGGGGAGCTGTTTTTT. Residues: CASSIASRPATGELFF.

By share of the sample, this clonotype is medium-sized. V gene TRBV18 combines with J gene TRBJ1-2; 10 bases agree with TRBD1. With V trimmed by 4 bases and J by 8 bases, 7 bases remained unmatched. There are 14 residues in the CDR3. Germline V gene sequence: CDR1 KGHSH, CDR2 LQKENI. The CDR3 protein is CASSLGQGMDGYTF. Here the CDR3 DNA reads TGTGCCAGCTCACTGGGACAGGGGATGGACGGCTACACCTTC.

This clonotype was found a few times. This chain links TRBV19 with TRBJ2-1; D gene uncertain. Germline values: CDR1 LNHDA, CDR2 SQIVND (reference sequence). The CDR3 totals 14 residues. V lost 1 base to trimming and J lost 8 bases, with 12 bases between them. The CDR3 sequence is CASSIGQAWDEQFF. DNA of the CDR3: TGTGCCAGTAGTATAGGCCAGGCGTGGGATGAGCAGTTCTTC.

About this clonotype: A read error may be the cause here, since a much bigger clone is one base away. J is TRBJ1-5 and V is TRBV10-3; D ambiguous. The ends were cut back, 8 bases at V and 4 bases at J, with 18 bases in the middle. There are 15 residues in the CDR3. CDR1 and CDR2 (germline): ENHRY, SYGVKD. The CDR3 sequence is CAILGEGSENQPQHF. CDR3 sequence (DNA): TGTGCCATCCTAGGTGAAGGCTCTGAGAATCAGCCCCAGCATTTT.

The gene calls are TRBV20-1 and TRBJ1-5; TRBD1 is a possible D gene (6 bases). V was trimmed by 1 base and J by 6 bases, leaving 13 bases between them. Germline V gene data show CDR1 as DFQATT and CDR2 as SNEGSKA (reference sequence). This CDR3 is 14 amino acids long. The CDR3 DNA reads TGCAGTGCTAGAGTGGGAGGGGGTCTTCAGCCCCAGCATTTT. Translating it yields CSARVGGGLQPQHF.

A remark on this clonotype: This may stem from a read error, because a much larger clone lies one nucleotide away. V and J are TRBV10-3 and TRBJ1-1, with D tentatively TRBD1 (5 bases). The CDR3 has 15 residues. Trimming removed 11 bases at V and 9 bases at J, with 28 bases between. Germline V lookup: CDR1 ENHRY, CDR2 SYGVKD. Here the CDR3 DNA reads TGTGCCCCCATCTTGGACTCGAGGGAGGGGAACAAAGCTTTCTTT. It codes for CAPILDSREGNKAFF.

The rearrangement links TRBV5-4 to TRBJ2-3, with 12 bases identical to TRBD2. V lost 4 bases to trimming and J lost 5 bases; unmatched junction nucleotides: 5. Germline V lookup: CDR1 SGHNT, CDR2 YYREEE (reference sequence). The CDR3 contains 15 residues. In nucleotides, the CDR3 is TGTGCCAGCAGCCCTAGCGGGGGGGCGGGAGATACGCAGTATTTT. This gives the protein CASSPSGGAGDTQYF.

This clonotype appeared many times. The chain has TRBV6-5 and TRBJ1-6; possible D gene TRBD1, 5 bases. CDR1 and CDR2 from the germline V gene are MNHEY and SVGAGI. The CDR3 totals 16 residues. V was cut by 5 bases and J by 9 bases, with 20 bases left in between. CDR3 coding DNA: TGTGCCAGCAGTGACCCGGGTGGATCGGGGGTTTCACCCCTCCACTTT. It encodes CASSDPGGSGVSPLHF.

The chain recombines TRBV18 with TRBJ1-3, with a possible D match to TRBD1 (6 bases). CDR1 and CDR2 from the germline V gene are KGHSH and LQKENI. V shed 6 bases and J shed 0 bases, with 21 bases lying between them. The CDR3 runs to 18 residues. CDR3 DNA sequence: TGTGCCAGCTCCGGAAGCGGAGTCAGGGGCGCCTCTGGAAACACCATATATTTT. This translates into CASSGSGVRGASGNTIYF.